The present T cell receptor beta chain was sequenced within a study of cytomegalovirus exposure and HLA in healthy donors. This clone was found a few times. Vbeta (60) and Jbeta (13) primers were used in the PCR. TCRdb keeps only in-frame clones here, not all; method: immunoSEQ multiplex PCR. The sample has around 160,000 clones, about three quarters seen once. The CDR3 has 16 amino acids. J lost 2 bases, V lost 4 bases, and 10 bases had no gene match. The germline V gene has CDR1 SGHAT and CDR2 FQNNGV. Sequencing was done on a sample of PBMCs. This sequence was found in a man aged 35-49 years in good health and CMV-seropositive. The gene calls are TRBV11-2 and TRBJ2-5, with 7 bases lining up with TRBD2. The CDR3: CASSSSHASGQETQYF. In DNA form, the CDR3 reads TGTGCCAGCAGCTCATCGCACGCTAGCGGACAAGAGACCCAGTACTTC. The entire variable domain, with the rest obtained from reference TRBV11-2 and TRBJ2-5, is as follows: EAGVAQSPRYKIIEKRQSVAFWCNPISGHATLYWYQQILGQGPKLLIQFQNNGVVDDSQLPKDRFSAERLKGVDSTLKIQPAKLEDSAVYLCASSSSHASGQETQYFGPGTRLLVL.